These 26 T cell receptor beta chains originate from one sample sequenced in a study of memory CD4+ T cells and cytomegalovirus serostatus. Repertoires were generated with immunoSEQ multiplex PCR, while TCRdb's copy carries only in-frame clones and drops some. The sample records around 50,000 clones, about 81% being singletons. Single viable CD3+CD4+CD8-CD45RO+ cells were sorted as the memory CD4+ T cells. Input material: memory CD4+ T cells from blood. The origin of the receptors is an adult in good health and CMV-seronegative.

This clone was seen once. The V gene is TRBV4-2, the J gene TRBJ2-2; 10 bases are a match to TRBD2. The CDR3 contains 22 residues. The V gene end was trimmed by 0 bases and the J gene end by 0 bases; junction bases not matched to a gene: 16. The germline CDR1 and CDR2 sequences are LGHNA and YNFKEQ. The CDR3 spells CASSQDKGGDLAGAPNTGELFF. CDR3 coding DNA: TGTGCCAGCAGCCAAGATAAAGGAGGAGACCTAGCGGGAGCCCCGAACACCGGGGAGCTGTTTTTT.

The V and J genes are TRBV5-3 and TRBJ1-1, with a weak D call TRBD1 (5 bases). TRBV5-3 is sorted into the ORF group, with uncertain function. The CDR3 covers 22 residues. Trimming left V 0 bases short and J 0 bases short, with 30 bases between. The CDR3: CARSLAKGRAVRIGRLNTEAFF. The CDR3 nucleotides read TGTGCCAGAAGCTTGGCAAAGGGGCGGGCGGTACGAATAGGAAGACTGAACACTGAAGCTTTCTTT.

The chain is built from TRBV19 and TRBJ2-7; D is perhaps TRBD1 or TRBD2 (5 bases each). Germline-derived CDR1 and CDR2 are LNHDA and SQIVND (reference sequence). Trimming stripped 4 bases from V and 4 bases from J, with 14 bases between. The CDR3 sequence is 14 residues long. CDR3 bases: TGTGCCAGTAGTAATCGGGACGGACCGTACGAGCAGTACTTC. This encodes CASSNRDGPYEQYF.

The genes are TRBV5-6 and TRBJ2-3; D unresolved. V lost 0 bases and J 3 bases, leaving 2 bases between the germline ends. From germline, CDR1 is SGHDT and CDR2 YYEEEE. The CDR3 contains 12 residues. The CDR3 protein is CASSLETDTQYF. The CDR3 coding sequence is TGTGCCAGCAGCTTGGAGACAGATACGCAGTATTTT. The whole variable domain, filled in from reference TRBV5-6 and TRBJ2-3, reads DAGVTQSPTHLIKTRGQQVTLRCSPKSGHDTVSWYQQALGQGPQFIFQYYEEEERQRGNFPDRFSGHQFPNYSSELNVNALLLGDSALYLCASSLETDTQYFGPGTRLTVL.

This CDR3 is CASSDRALSAEAFF. The CDR3 region has the DNA TGTGCCAGCAGTGATCGGGCCTTAAGCGCTGAAGCTTTCTTT. V and J are TRBV2 and TRBJ1-1, with no clear D. Germline CDR1 and CDR2: SNHLY and FYNNEI. The CDR3 consists of 14 residues. V lost 3 bases, J lost 6 bases, and 14 bases lay in between.

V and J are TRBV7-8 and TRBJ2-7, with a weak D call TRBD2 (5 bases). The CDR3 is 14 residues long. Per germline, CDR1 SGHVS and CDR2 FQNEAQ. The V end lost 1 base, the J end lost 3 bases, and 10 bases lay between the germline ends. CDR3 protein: CASSLGTRGYEQYF. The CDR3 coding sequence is TGTGCCAGCAGCTTAGGGACTCGAGGCTACGAGCAGTACTTC.

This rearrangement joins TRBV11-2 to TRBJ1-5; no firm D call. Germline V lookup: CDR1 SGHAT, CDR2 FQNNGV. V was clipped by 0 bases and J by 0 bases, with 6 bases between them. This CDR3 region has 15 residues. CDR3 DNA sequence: TGTGCCAGCAGCTTAGATCCGGGTAGCAATCAGCCCCAGCATTTT. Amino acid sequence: CASSLDPGSNQPQHF.

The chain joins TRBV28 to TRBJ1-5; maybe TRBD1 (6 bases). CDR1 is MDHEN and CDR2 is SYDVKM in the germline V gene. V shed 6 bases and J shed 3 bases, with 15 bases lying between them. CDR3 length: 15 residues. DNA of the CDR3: TGTGCCAGCAGCCGTCGACAGGATATCAATCAGCCCCAGCATTTT. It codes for CASSRRQDINQPQHF.

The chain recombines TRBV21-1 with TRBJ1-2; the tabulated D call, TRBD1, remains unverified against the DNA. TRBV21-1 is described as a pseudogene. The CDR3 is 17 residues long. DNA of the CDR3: TGTGCCAGCAGCCCATGGGTTTCGAGACAGGGGGGCTATGGCTACACCTTC. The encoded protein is CASSPWVSRQGGYGYTF.

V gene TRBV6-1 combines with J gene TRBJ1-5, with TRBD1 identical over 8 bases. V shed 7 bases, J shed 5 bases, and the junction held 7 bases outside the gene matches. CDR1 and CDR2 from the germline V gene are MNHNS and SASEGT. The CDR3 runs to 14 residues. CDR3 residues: CASTKQGGHQPQHF. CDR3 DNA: TGTGCCAGCACGAAACAGGGGGGACATCAGCCCCAGCATTTT.

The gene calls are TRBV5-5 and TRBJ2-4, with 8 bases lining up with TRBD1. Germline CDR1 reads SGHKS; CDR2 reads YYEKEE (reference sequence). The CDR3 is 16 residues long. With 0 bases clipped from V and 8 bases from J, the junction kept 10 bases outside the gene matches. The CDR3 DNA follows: TGTGCCAGCAGCTTGGGAGACAGGGGCGGTAGGGACATTCAGTACTTC. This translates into CASSLGDRGGRDIQYF.

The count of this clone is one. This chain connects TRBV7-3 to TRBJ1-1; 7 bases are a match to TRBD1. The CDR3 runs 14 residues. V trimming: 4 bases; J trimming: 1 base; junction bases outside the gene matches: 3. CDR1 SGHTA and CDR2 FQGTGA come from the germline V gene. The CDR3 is CASSSGDRNTEAFF. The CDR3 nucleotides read TGTGCCAGCAGCTCAGGGGACAGGAACACTGAAGCTTTCTTT. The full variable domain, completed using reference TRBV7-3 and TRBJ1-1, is GAGVSQTPSNKVTEKGKYVELRCDPISGHTALYWYRQSLGQGPEFLIYFQGTGAADDSGLPNDRFFAVRPEGSVSTLKIQRTERGDSAVYLCASSSGDRNTEAFFGQGTRLTVV.

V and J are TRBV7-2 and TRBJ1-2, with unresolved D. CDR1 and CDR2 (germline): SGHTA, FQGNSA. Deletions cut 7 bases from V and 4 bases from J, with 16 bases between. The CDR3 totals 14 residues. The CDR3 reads CASKPIGRFYGYTF. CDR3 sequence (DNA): TGTGCCAGCAAACCCATCGGGAGATTCTATGGCTACACCTTC. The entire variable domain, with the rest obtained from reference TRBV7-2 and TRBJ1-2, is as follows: GAGVSQSPSNKVTEKGKDVELRCDPISGHTALYWYRQSLGQGLEFLIYFQGNSAPDKSGLPSDRFSAERTGGSVSTLTIQRTQQEDSAVYLCASKPIGRFYGYTFGSGTRLTVV.

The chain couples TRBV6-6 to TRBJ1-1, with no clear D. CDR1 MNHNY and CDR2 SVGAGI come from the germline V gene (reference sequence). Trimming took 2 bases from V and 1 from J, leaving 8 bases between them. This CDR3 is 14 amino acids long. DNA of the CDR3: TGTGCCAGCAGTTACGGGCGGGGGAACACTGAAGCTTTCTTT. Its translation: CASSYGRGNTEAFF.

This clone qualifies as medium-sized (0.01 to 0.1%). Here the CDR3 reads CASSHMAGTGRYEQYF. CDR3 nucleotides: TGTGCCAGCAGTCATATGGCCGGGACAGGGAGATACGAGCAGTACTTC. The V and J genes are TRBV7-9 and TRBJ2-7; 9 bases map to TRBD1. Germline CDR1 SEHNR, CDR2 FQNEAQ (reference sequence). With 6 bases clipped from V and 4 bases from J, the junction kept 13 bases outside the gene matches. The CDR3 totals 16 residues.

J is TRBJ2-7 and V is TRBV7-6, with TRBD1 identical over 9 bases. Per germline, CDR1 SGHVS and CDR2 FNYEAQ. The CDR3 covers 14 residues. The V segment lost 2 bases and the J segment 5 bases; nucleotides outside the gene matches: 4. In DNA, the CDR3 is TGTGCCAGCAGCTTAAACAGGGGGCACAACGAGCAGTACTTC. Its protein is CASSLNRGHNEQYF.

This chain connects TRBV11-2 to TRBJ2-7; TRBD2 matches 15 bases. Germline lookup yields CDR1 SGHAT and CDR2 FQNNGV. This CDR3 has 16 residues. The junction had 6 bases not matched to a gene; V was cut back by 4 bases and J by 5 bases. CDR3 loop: CASSSGTSGRINEQYF. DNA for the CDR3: TGTGCCAGCAGCTCGGGGACTAGCGGGAGGATCAACGAGCAGTACTTC. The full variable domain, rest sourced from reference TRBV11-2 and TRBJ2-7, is EAGVAQSPRYKIIEKRQSVAFWCNPISGHATLYWYQQILGQGPKLLIQFQNNGVVDDSQLPKDRFSAERLKGVDSTLKIQPAKLEDSAVYLCASSSGTSGRINEQYFGPGTRLTVT.

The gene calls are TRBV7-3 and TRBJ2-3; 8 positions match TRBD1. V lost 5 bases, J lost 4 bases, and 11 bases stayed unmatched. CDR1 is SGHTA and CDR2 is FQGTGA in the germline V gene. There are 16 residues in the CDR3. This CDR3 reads CASSPRTGWEADTQYF. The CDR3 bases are TGTGCCAGCAGCCCGCGGACAGGGTGGGAAGCAGATACGCAGTATTTT.

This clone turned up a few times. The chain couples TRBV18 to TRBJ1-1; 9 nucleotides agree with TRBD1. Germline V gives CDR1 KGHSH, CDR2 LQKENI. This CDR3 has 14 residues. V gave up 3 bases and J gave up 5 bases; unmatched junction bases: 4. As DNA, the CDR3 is TGTGCCAGCTCACCCGGGACAGGGAGGACTGAAGCTTTCTTT. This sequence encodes CASSPGTGRTEAFF.

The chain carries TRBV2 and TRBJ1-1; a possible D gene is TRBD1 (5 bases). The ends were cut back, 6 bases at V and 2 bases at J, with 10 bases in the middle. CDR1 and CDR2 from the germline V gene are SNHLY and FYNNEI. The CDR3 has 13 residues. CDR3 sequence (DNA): TGTGCCAGCAGATCTGACAGCAACACTGAAGCTTTCTTT. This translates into CASRSDSNTEAFF.

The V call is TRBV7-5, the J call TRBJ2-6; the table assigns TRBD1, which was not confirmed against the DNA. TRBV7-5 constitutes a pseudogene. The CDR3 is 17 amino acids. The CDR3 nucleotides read TGTGCCAGAAGCGTCGAAAGTAGACAAAGTCGGGCCAACGTCCTGACTTTC. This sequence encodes CARSVESRQSRANVLTF.

The DNA of the CDR3 is TGTGCCAGCTCACCACCCCTAAGTGGAGGCTTAGAGACCCAGTACTTC. Translated, it gives CASSPPLSGGLETQYF. V and J are TRBV18 and TRBJ2-5, with D tentatively TRBD2 (5 bases). The CDR3 consists of 16 residues. The germline V gene has CDR1 KGHSH and CDR2 LQKENI. V was shortened by 0 bases and J by 4 bases, with 15 bases between the two germline ends.

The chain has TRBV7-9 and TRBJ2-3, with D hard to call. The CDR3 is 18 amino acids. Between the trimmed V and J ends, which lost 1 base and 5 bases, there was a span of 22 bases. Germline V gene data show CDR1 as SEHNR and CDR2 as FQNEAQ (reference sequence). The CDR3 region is CASSLDLWQVPRKDTQYF. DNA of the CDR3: TGTGCCAGCAGCTTAGATTTATGGCAGGTCCCCAGGAAAGATACGCAGTATTTT.

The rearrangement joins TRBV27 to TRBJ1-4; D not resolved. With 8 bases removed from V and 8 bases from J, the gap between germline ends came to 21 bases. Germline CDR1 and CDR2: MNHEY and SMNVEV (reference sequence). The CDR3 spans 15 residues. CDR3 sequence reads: CASLPNWEGGEKLFF. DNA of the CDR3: TGTGCCAGCCTTCCTAACTGGGAGGGTGGGGAAAAACTGTTTTTT.

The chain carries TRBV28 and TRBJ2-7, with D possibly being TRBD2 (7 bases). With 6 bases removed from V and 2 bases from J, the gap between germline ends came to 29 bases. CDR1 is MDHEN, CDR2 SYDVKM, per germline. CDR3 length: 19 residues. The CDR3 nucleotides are TGTGCCAGCAGCAAATGGGGGGGCGGGAGAAGGAGGGAAACCTACGAGCAGTACTTC. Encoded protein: CASSKWGGGRRRETYEQYF.

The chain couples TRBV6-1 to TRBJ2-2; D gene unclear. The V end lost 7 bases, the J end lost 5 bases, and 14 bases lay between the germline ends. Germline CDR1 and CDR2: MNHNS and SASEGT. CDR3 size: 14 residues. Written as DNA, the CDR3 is TGTGCCAGCATTCCAGAATTGGGGACCGGGGAGCTGTTTTTT. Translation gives CASIPELGTGELFF.